A selection of T cell receptor beta chains follows, all from one sample in a study of identical twins. TCRdb independently ran MiXCR on the 5' RACE reads; one entry per CDR3 protein. Of 1.5 million or so distinct CDR3 sequences in the sample, roughly 35% are singletons; the top ten hold about 0.27%. Sequenced material: cord blood. These receptors came from a newborn girl in good health. CDR3s include the opening cysteine and the closing phenylalanine or tryptophan. The D gene is left open where the match is weak. Size values are once, few and many counts, or a class for expanded clones, and some rows have none.

v_call,j_call,d_call,clone_size,cdr3_aa,cdr3_nt
TRBV4-1,TRBJ1-5,NA,NA,CASSPTPTVGDQPQHF,TGCGCCAGCAGCCCCACCCCGACAGTTGGGGATCAGCCCCAGCATTTT
TRBV28,TRBJ2-4,NA,NA,CASSLRPQGAKNIQYF,TGTGCCAGCAGTTTAAGGCCCCAGGGAGCCAAAAACATTCAGTACTTC
TRBV29-1,TRBJ2-7,TRBD2,few,CSAGGPLAGGNGPYNEQYF,TGCAGCGCTGGGGGCCCATTGGCGGGGGGGAATGGTCCTTACAATGAGCAGTACTTC
TRBV20-1,TRBJ2-1,TRBD2,few,CSAAFGGGDNEQFF,TGCAGTGCTGCTTTCGGGGGAGGGGACAATGAGCAGTTCTTC
TRBV28,TRBJ1-1,NA,NA,CASSFPWGPPGTEAFF,TGTGCCAGCAGTTTCCCGTGGGGCCCTCCGGGCACTGAAGCTTTCTTT
TRBV20-1,TRBJ2-3,NA,NA,CSARGLYTDTQYF,TGCAGTGCTAGAGGACTCTACACAGATACGCAGTATTTT
TRBV6-1,TRBJ1-6,NA,NA,CASARDRGNSPLHF,TGTGCCAGCGCTCGAGATAGGGGGAATTCACCCCTCCACTTT
TRBV6-6,TRBJ2-5,TRBD1,NA,CASSKHGQGLQETQYF,TGTGCCAGCAGTAAACATGGACAGGGCCTCCAAGAGACCCAGTACTTC
TRBV20-1,TRBJ2-7,NA,NA,CSASGAAKEEQYF,TGCAGTGCTAGTGGGGCAGCTAAGGAGGAGCAGTACTTC
TRBV9,TRBJ2-7,TRBD2,NA,CASSVDWGGVDEQYF,TGTGCCAGCAGCGTAGATTGGGGGGGGGTCGACGAGCAGTACTTC
TRBV7-2,TRBJ2-5,TRBD2,few,CASSSQTSGQETQYF,TGTGCCAGCAGCTCCCAAACTAGCGGGCAAGAGACCCAGTACTTC
TRBV20-1,TRBJ2-3,NA,few,CSVAVPDTQYF,TGCAGTGTTGCAGTCCCAGATACGCAGTATTTT
TRBV12-3/TRBV12-4,TRBJ2-7,NA,NA,CASRTGRNSYEQYF,TGTGCCAGCAGGACAGGGAGGAACTCCTACGAGCAGTACTTC
TRBV11-2,TRBJ2-4,TRBD2,many,CASSQFHRGENIQYF,TGTGCCAGCAGCCAATTCCACCGGGGGGAAAACATTCAGTACTTC
TRBV2,TRBJ2-7,NA,NA,CASSERGFRSYEQYF,TGTGCCAGCAGTGAAAGGGGGTTTAGATCCTACGAGCAGTACTTC
TRBV19,TRBJ2-1,NA,NA,CASGIEQFF,TGTGCCAGTGGGATAGAGCAGTTCTTC
TRBV27,TRBJ1-6,NA,many,CASTGFGANSPLHF,TGTGCCAGTACGGGATTCGGGGCCAATTCACCCCTCCACTTT
TRBV20-1,TRBJ2-3,NA,NA,CSARDLGTTDTRYF,TGCAGTGCTAGAGATCTTGGGACCACAGACACGCGGTATTTT
TRBV27,TRBJ2-3,TRBD2,NA,CASSLSPRREGSTDTQYF,TGTGCCAGCAGTTTATCCCCCCGACGGGAGGGGAGCACAGATACGCAGTATTTT
TRBV20-1,TRBJ2-3,TRBD2,few,CSASQREGRDTQYF,TGCAGTGCTTCTCAGCGGGAGGGAAGGGATACGCAGTATTTT
TRBV7-2,TRBJ2-7,TRBD2,NA,CASTHWGSGGYEQYF,TGTGCCAGCACCCATTGGGGTAGCGGGGGCTACGAGCAGTACTTC
TRBV29-1,TRBJ2-7,NA,few,CSGTIRLEQYF,TGCAGCGGAACGATCCGGCTCGAGCAGTACTTC
TRBV7-2,TRBJ1-4,NA,NA,CASSPQAGGGEKLFF,TGTGCCAGCAGCCCCCAAGCCGGGGGCGGTGAAAAACTGTTTTTT
TRBV6-1,TRBJ2-1,NA,NA,CASTRETQGTNNEQFF,TGTGCCAGCACAAGGGAAACCCAGGGGACAAACAATGAGCAGTTCTTC
TRBV20-1,TRBJ2-4,NA,few,CSARDVSHLAKNIQYF,TGCAGTGCTAGAGATGTGAGTCACCTCGCCAAAAACATTCAGTACTTC
TRBV11-2,TRBJ1-1,TRBD1,NA,CASSLRSRQGVTEAFF,TGTGCCAGCAGCTTACGGTCGAGACAGGGCGTTACTGAAGCTTTCTTT
TRBV14,TRBJ2-7,TRBD1,NA,CASSSRDRPFYEQYF,TGTGCCAGCAGCAGCCGGGACAGGCCCTTCTACGAGCAGTACTTC
TRBV2,TRBJ1-5,NA,few,CASSERDGGQPQHF,TGTGCCAGCAGTGAACGAGATGGGGGTCAGCCCCAGCATTTT
TRBV25-1,TRBJ1-1,NA,few,CASLLAGGTEAFF,TGTGCCAGCCTCCTAGCGGGGGGGACTGAAGCTTTCTTT
TRBV6-5,TRBJ2-5,TRBD1,NA,CASNRRGRWETQYF,TGTGCCAGCAATCGCAGGGGGCGCTGGGAGACCCAGTACTTC
TRBV5-1,TRBJ2-1,TRBD2,NA,CASSSQGTSGTHHEQFF,TGCGCCAGCAGCTCCCAGGGGACTAGCGGGACACACCATGAGCAGTTCTTC
TRBV9,TRBJ2-5,NA,NA,CASSAPKLGSQETQYF,TGTGCCAGCAGCGCCCCCAAACTAGGGAGCCAAGAGACCCAGTACTTC
TRBV14,TRBJ2-5,TRBD2,NA,CASSQISGGAFRNEQYF,TGTGCCAGCAGCCAAATTAGCGGGGGGGCCTTTCGGAATGAGCAGTACTTC
TRBV12-3/TRBV12-4,TRBJ2-7,TRBD2,NA,CASSLSRESHEQYF,TGTGCCAGCAGTTTATCGCGGGAGTCACACGAGCAGTACTTC
TRBV5-1,TRBJ2-1,TRBD2,NA,CASRATSGGEAYNEQFF,TGCGCCAGCAGGGCGACTAGCGGGGGGGAAGCCTACAATGAGCAGTTCTTC
TRBV6-1,TRBJ1-6,NA,few,CASSERGASSYNSPLHF,TGTGCCAGCAGTGAAAGGGGGGCGAGCTCCTATAATTCACCCCTCCACTTT
TRBV5-1,TRBJ2-1,NA,few,CASSFQGTRNEQFF,TGCGCCAGCAGCTTCCAGGGTACACGTAATGAGCAGTTCTTC
TRBV18,TRBJ1-2,TRBD1,few,CASSRDREEYGYTF,TGTGCCAGCTCACGGGACAGGGAAGAATATGGCTACACCTTC
TRBV7-6,TRBJ2-7,NA,NA,CASSTQGYGHEQYF,TGTGCCAGCAGCACCCAGGGGTACGGGCACGAGCAGTACTTC
TRBV13,TRBJ2-3,TRBD2,NA,CASSLLSGGGWAPSSTDTQYF,TGTGCCAGCAGCTTACTGTCCGGGGGGGGCTGGGCCCCCTCTAGCACAGATACGCAGTATTTT
TRBV4-2,TRBJ2-3,TRBD2,NA,CASSQNSGGAPISTDTQYF,TGTGCCAGCAGCCAAAATAGCGGGGGGGCTCCGATTAGCACAGATACGCAGTATTTT
TRBV7-9,TRBJ2-1,NA,many,CASIQTGTSNNEQFF,TGTGCCAGCATCCAAACCGGGACCAGTAACAATGAGCAGTTCTTC
TRBV20-1,TRBJ2-7,NA,few,CSASNPRGVDEQYF,TGCAGTGCTAGTAATCCCAGGGGCGTCGACGAGCAGTACTTC
TRBV6-5,TRBJ1-2,NA,few,CASRKGVFRGYTF,TGTGCCAGCAGAAAAGGGGTGTTTAGGGGCTACACCTTC
TRBV27,TRBJ2-7,NA,many,CASSTVYEQYF,TGTGCCAGCAGTACAGTCTACGAGCAGTACTTC
TRBV9,TRBJ2-5,NA,few,CASSDRVKETQYF,TGTGCCAGCAGCGACAGGGTGAAAGAGACCCAGTACTTC
TRBV12-3/TRBV12-4,TRBJ2-2,NA,NA,CASSLGPAVNTGELFF,TGTGCCAGCAGTTTGGGGCCAGCGGTGAACACCGGGGAGCTGTTTTTT
TRBV15,TRBJ2-5,NA,NA,CATSRVGGQETQYF,TGTGCCACCAGCAGAGTCGGCGGACAAGAGACCCAGTACTTC
TRBV29-1,TRBJ1-1,NA,few,CSVDRQNTEAFF,TGCAGCGTTGATCGCCAGAACACTGAAGCTTTCTTT
TRBV6-1,TRBJ2-1,TRBD1,few,CANAAGTGDYNEQFF,TGTGCCAACGCGGCCGGGACAGGGGACTACAATGAGCAGTTCTTC
TRBV4-2,TRBJ2-2,NA,once,CASTRSGRNTGELFF,TGTGCCAGCACCCGTTCGGGGCGGAACACCGGGGAGCTGTTTTTT
TRBV3-1,TRBJ2-1,TRBD2,NA,CASSQAAGGLNEQFF,TGTGCCAGCAGCCAAGCAGCGGGGGGGCTTAATGAGCAGTTCTTC
TRBV19,TRBJ2-1,TRBD2,NA,CASSIVLAGDNEQFF,TGTGCCAGTAGTATCGTACTAGCGGGGGACAATGAGCAGTTCTTC
TRBV20-1,TRBJ1-2,NA,once,CSAGDSGPGYTF,TGCAGTGCTGGAGATTCCGGGCCCGGCTACACCTTC
TRBV27,TRBJ2-5,NA,NA,CASSTGGALKTQYF,TGTGCCAGCTCCACAGGGGGGGCCCTAAAGACCCAGTACTTC
TRBV5-1,TRBJ2-3,NA,NA,CASSFQLLRTDTQYF,TGCGCCAGCAGCTTCCAGCTGCTGAGGACAGATACGCAGTATTTT
TRBV25-1,TRBJ2-3,NA,NA,CASVGSVASTDTQYF,TGTGCCAGCGTCGGGTCCGTAGCTAGCACAGATACGCAGTATTTT
TRBV6-2/TRBV6-3,TRBJ2-5,NA,few,CASSFPIREQGAQYF,TGTGCCAGCAGTTTCCCAATCCGGGAGCAGGGGGCCCAGTACTTC